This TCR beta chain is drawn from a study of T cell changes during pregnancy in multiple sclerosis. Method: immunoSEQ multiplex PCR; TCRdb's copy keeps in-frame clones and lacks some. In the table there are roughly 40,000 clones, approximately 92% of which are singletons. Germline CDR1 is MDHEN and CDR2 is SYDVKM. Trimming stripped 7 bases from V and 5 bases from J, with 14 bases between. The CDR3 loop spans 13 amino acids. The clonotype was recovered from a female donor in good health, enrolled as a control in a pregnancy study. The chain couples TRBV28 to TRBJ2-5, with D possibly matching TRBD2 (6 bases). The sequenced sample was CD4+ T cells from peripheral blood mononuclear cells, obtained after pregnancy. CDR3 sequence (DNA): TGTGCCAGCATCACCCGGGGGAGGGAGACCCAGTACTTC. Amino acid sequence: CASITRGRETQYF. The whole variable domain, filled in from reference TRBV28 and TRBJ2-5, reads DVKVTQSSRYLVKRTGEKVFLECVQDMDHENMFWYRQDPGLGLRLIYFSYDVKMKEKGDIPEGYSVSREKKERFSLILESASTNQTSMYLCASITRGRETQYFGPGTRLLVL.